These T cell receptor beta chains were read from a single sample in a study of human T cells and chemical hapten exposure. TCRdb passed the RACE reads through MiXCR, listing each CDR3 protein once. Of roughly 39,000 distinct CDR3 sequences listed, roughly an eighth were seen once; the top ten hold approximately 2.2%. This specimen consisted of whole blood, obtained in connection with sensitization to the hapten diphenylcyclopropenone (DPC). The receptors stem from a woman aged 40 to 50 with alopecia areata. Some clones in this sample may be carry-over from other donors' samples. Each CDR3 is given with its conserved first and last residue. Size tells how often a clone was seen (once, few, many) or the class of an expanded clone, and some rows leave it out.

TRBJ2-5 TRBV7-2 few CASSFKGEGNQYF
TRBJ2-7 TRBV9 NA CASSEGQVSYEQYF
TRBJ1-1 TRBV20-1 many CSAPARDGGEAFF
TRBJ2-5 TRBV7-2 many CASSPGSGGRLGETQYF
TRBJ2-7 TRBV3-1 few CASSPQGGGSYEQYF
TRBJ2-2 TRBV15 NA CATSRDLRNGELFF
TRBJ2-5 TRBV28 NA CASSALGTRAYF
TRBJ2-7 TRBV5-1 NA CASSNGQGPLEQYF
TRBJ1-5 TRBV2 NA CASKVGGDQPQHF
TRBJ2-1 TRBV12-3/TRBV12-4 NA CASSWGEVSYNEQFF
TRBJ2-2 TRBV2 few CASSEEGWTGELFF
TRBJ2-7 TRBV7-3 few CASSLSAGYSEQYF
TRBJ2-1 TRBV5-1 NA CASSLVAGVAYNEQFF
TRBJ1-1 TRBV28 many CASSLRLLVIEAFF
TRBJ1-4 TRBV29-1 NA CSAPGTEDEKLFF
TRBJ1-3 TRBV19 many CASSTTSQGRGNTIYF
TRBJ2-3 TRBV28 NA CASTNSDTDTQYF
TRBJ1-1 TRBV6-5 many CASSYEGNTEAFF
TRBJ1-2 TRBV29-1 NA CSVEGGGGYTF
TRBJ1-2 TRBV12-3/TRBV12-4 NA CASRRQGNYGYTF
TRBJ1-1 TRBV10-3 NA CAITRTGTGAEEAFF
TRBJ2-3 TRBV28 many CASSVLDTQYF
TRBJ2-3 TRBV3-1 many CASSQGGTDTQYF